A single sample gave rise to the 7 T cell receptor beta chains below, sequenced in a study of T cells in narcolepsy. The table came from immunoSEQ multiplex PCR; TCRdb's copy has only in-frame clones and leaves some out. This table holds 25,000 to 35,000 clones, 82% found once. The source material was CD45RA- memory CD4+ T cells from PBMCs. Every receptor here comes from a human donor with narcolepsy.

V is TRBV27 and J is TRBJ1-4; unclear D gene. The CDR3 covers 14 residues. Trimming removed 1 base at V and 5 bases at J, with 8 bases between. Germline V CDR1 and CDR2: MNHEY, SMNVEV (reference sequence). The CDR3 DNA reads TGTGCCAGCAGTTTATATGGACCGAATGAAAAACTGTTTTTT. It yields the protein CASSLYGPNEKLFF.

This clone was recorded a few times. The V gene is TRBV30, the J gene TRBJ1-5; D is uncertain. Germline CDR1 is GTSNPN and CDR2 is SVGIG (reference sequence). The ends were cut back, 3 bases at V and 4 bases at J, with 16 bases in the middle. This CDR3 is 15 amino acids long. Here the CDR3 DNA reads TGTGCCTGGAGGGCGGCAGGTTATACAAATCAGCCCCAGCATTTT. Translated, it gives CAWRAAGYTNQPQHF.

J is TRBJ2-1 and V is TRBV28; TRBD1 agrees at 10 bases. Trimming removed 6 bases from V and 7 bases from J; junction bases left unmatched: 12. Germline V lookup: CDR1 MDHEN, CDR2 SYDVKM. This CDR3 has 16 residues. The chain's CDR3 is CASSSNRDRGGNEQFF. The CDR3 DNA follows: TGTGCCAGCAGCTCAAACCGGGACAGGGGTGGAAATGAGCAGTTCTTC.

The chain combines TRBV27 with TRBJ2-1; 10 bases fit TRBD2. Germline V gene lookup returns CDR1 MNHEY and CDR2 SMNVEV (reference sequence). The V and J ends lost 4 bases and 7 bases, in that order; junction bases with no gene match: 7. This CDR3 has 15 residues. In DNA form, the CDR3 reads TGTGCCAGCAGTTCACGGTCACTAGCGGGGAATGAGCAGTTCTTC. Protein product: CASSSRSLAGNEQFF.

This clone was seen only a few times. V and J are TRBV28 and TRBJ2-5, with D unresolved. The CDR3 contains 15 residues. V was trimmed by 5 bases and J by 5 bases, leaving 18 bases between them. The V gene's germline CDR1 is MDHEN and CDR2 SYDVKM. As DNA, the CDR3 is TGTGCCAGCAGTCCCAATCGTAGGGTCGGTGAGACCCAGTACTTC. It encodes CASSPNRRVGETQYF. The complete variable domain, with remaining parts taken from reference TRBV28 and TRBJ2-5, reads DVKVTQSSRYLVKRTGEKVFLECVQDMDHENMFWYRQDPGLGLRLIYFSYDVKMKEKGDIPEGYSVSREKKERFSLILESASTNQTSMYLCASSPNRRVGETQYFGPGTRLLVL.

This sequence joins TRBV6-5 and TRBJ2-3; D remains unclear. CDR1 is MNHEY and CDR2 is SVGAGI in the germline V gene. This CDR3 contains 15 residues. With 0 bases removed from V and 7 bases from J, the gap between germline ends came to 14 bases. CDR3 DNA sequence: TGTGCCAGCAGTTACTCGACCGGATTGGTGAATACGCAGTATTTT. Residues: CASSYSTGLVNTQYF.

The chain joins TRBV19 to TRBJ2-1; 7 positions match TRBD1. This CDR3 region has 13 residues. CDR1 and CDR2 (germline): LNHDA, SQIVND (reference sequence). J gave up 9 bases and V 1 base, and 3 bases lay outside the gene matches. CDR3 loop: CASSIGQGTEQFF. In nucleotides, the CDR3 is TGTGCCAGTAGTATAGGACAGGGCACTGAGCAGTTCTTC.